Ten or more counts support the clone carrying this TCR beta chain. Its antigen is still unknown. Amplification of TCR beta CDR3 regions was performed using RNA transcripts as template. Researchers ran a first-round RT-PCR on the TCR CDR3 using the HTBI primer set. TCRdb re-analysed the multiplex PCR reads in MiXCR, keeping a single row per CDR3 protein. The sample contains a few hundred thousand distinct CDR3 sequences, more than 12% of which appear only once. CDR3 length: 15 amino acids. V was pared by 0 bases and J by 1 base, with 10 bases between. Germline V CDR1 and CDR2: SGDLS, YYNGEE. This entry comes from a study of T cells in Graves' hyperthyroidism and ophthalmopathy. Study observations and caveats: Stable hyperthyroidism was told apart from ophthalmopathy by a model built on 13 V-J features. Ophthalmopathy was predicted by the model a median of about six months ahead of onset.

Sequenced input: blood. The TCR originated in a woman aged 25 to 39 with Graves' hyperthyroidism. J is TRBJ1-1 and V is TRBV9; D is unclear. The CDR3 DNA follows: TGTGCCAGCAGCGTAGAGGGCAGACCGAACACTGAAGCTTTCTTT. This translates into CASSVEGRPNTEAFF. The variable domain in full, completed from reference TRBV9 and TRBJ1-1, reads DSGVTQTPKHLITATGQRVTLRCSPRSGDLSVYWYQQSLDQGLQFLIQYYNGEERAKGNILERFSAQQFPDLHSELNLSSLELGDSALYFCASSVEGRPNTEAFFGQGTRLTVV.